These T cell receptor beta chains were read from a single sample in a study of blood T cell repertoires in COVID-19. Here immunoSEQ multiplex PCR was the method, and the copy in TCRdb shows in-frame clones only, minus some. The table includes just under 90,000 clones, less than 80% detected once. Input material: peripheral blood. The origin of the receptors is an elderly woman with acute or convalescent COVID-19. CDR3s include the opening cysteine and the closing phenylalanine or tryptophan. Each record gives: clone size, V gene, J gene, CDR3 length, CDR3 protein. Rows may omit the clone size; those that give it use once, few, many or a size class.

few,TRBV15,TRBJ1-2,14,CATSKDRGYYGYTF
few,TRBV25-1,TRBJ2-5,14,CASSALTALETQYF
NA,TRBV5-1,TRBJ2-7,14,CASSMGAGTYEQYF
many,TRBV10-1,TRBJ1-3,16,CASSYTTLERWNTIYF
NA,TRBV11-2,TRBJ1-1,13,CASSFEENTEAFF
NA,TRBV9,TRBJ1-1,14,CASSATGSGTEAFF
few,TRBV7-3,TRBJ2-2,14,CASSPTGSGGELFF
NA,TRBV2,TRBJ1-5,15,CASSEALYSNQPQHF
NA,TRBV10-3,TRBJ2-3,14,CAISGRQATDTQYF
NA,TRBV27,TRBJ1-2,13,CASGTASNYGYTF
NA,TRBV6-5,TRBJ1-6,14,CASSSQGAGSPLHF
NA,TRBV5-1,TRBJ2-7,15,CASSTLTGGIYEQYF
NA,TRBV5-4,TRBJ2-3,17,CASSLAGGATPRDTQYF
NA,TRBV7-2,TRBJ2-3,14,CASSLQGATDTQYF
NA,TRBV15,TRBJ1-3,13,CATAAGPGNTIYF
once,TRBV2,TRBJ1-4,14,CASKDRDGNEKLFF
once,TRBV12-3/TRBV12-4,TRBJ2-3,12,CASSSSADTQYF
NA,TRBV5-4,TRBJ2-5,16,CASSFGAGPSKETQYF
NA,TRBV7-8,TRBJ1-2,14,CASSLSHQGSGYTF
NA,TRBV28,TRBJ2-7,15,CASKLAAHPTYEQYF
NA,TRBV4-1,TRBJ1-4,12,CASSQDERKLFF
once,TRBV7-8,TRBJ2-3,13,CASSRIVADTQYF
NA,TRBV18,TRBJ2-4,16,CASSPGTVLAKNIQYF
few,TRBV5-8,TRBJ2-7,17,CASFRGQGMGSSYEQYF
once,TRBV12-5,TRBJ1-2,12,CASASGEIGYTF
NA,TRBV25-1,TRBJ2-2,17,CASSEGQGALRTGELFF
NA,TRBV2,TRBJ1-1,14,CASTRTGGNTEAFF
few,TRBV18,TRBJ1-3,16,CASSPNRGRSGNTIYF
NA,TRBV6-2/TRBV6-3,TRBJ2-5,18,CASSYSMGQRGWGETQYF